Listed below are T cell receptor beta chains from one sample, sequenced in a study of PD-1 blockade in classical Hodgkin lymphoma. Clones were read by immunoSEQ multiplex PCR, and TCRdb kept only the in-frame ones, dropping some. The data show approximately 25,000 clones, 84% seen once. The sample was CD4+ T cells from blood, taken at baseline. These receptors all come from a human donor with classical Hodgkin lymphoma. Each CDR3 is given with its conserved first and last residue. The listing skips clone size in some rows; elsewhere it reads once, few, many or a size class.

cdr3_aa: CASSRGTASNQYF
clone_size: .
j_call: TRBJ2-7
v_call: TRBV7-9

cdr3_aa: CASSFYNREIYGYTF
clone_size: .
j_call: TRBJ1-2
v_call: TRBV5-6

cdr3_aa: CASSGAVETQYF
clone_size: .
j_call: TRBJ2-5
v_call: TRBV11-1

cdr3_aa: CASSHLPGQGGEKLFF
clone_size: few
j_call: TRBJ1-4
v_call: TRBV19

cdr3_aa: CASSLGQETQYF
clone_size: .
j_call: TRBJ2-5
v_call: TRBV11-3

cdr3_aa: CASSQDGSSGIISYEQYF
clone_size: .
j_call: TRBJ2-7
v_call: TRBV4-2

cdr3_aa: CASSHLDTQGASGYTF
clone_size: .
j_call: TRBJ1-2
v_call: TRBV4-2

cdr3_aa: CASSQDPGLSQPQHF
clone_size: .
j_call: TRBJ1-5
v_call: TRBV4-1

cdr3_aa: CASSLAVAADTIYF
clone_size: .
j_call: TRBJ1-3
v_call: TRBV11-2

cdr3_aa: CASSPSTGSNGYIQYF
clone_size: .
j_call: TRBJ2-4
v_call: TRBV7-2